The sequence of this T cell receptor beta chain was determined in a study of follicular helper T cells after annual influenza vaccination. Time point meaning: 2015-2016 season, 7 days after influenza vaccination. Data came from immunoSEQ multiplex PCR; TCRdb stores just in-frame clones and leaves some out. The table shows several thousand clones, with around 80% occurring only once. This CDR3 is 15 amino acids long. Germline CDR1 and CDR2: SGDLS and YYNGEE. V gave up 4 bases and J gave up 4 bases; unmatched junction bases: 8. The rearrangement uses TRBV9 and TRBJ2-1, with 7 bases aligning to TRBD2. The sample in question was CXCR5- memory CD4+ T cells sorted from blood, obtained 7 days after influenza vaccination. The source is an adult who received the influenza vaccine. The DNA of the CDR3 is TGTGCCAGCAGCCGAGGGGCGGGGGATTACAATGAGCAGTTCTTC. This gives the protein CASSRGAGDYNEQFF.